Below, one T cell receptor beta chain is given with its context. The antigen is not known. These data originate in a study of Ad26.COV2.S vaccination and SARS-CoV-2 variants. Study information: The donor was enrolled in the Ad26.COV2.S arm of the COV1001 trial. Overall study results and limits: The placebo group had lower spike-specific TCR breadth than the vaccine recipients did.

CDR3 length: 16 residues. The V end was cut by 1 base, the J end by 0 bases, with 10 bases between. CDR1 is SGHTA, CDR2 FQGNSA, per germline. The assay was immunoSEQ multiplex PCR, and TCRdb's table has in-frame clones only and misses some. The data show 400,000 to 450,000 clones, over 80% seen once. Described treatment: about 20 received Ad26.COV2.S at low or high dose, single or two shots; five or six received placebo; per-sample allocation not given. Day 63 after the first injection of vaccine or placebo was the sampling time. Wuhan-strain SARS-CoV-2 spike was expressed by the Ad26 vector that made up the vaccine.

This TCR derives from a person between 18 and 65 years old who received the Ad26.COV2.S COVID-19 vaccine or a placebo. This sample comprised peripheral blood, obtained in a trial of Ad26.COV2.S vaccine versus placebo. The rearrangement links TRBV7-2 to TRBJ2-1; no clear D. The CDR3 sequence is CASSLVSLSSYNEQFF. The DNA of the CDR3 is TGTGCCAGCAGCTTAGTTTCGCTAAGCTCCTACAATGAGCAGTTCTTC.